This TCR beta chain derives from a study of shared clonotypes between healthy human individuals (dated by TCRdb to 2019 to 2021). Broadly, across the study: The cohort included three men and two women between 18 and 49 years of age. Blood TCR repertoires of about 5 healthy adults were deeply sequenced to estimate repertoire size and the extent of clonotype sharing between individuals. Libraries were prepared and TCR repertoires were sequenced by different laboratories using diverse techniques, in order to increase sequencing depth and limit assay-specific biases. Each donor's leukapheresis produced roughly between roughly 0.9 and 8.9 billion PBMCs. For each donor, three plates each were used for CD4 naive and CD4 memory, two plates were used for CD8 naive, and one plate was used for CD8 memory. Study-wide findings and limitations: Because the study included only a small number of donors, the genetic and exposure-history diversity represented was limited. Even with the large sequencing depth, rarefaction of the sorted-subset datasets indicated that sequencing was incomplete. Pairwise subsampling indicated that sequencing depth was expected to affect the degree of clonotype sharing among donors. Compared with non-shared clonotypes, clonotypes shared by all four sorted-subset donors had higher generation probabilities. Naive subsets generally had larger estimated clonotype richness than memory subsets did. When several donors were compared, the shared fraction of clonotypes was about 5% for naive CD4, around 3.6% for naive CD8, 2.3% for memory CD4, and 0.35% to 0.4% for memory CD8. Sampling was limited to blood, and TCR repertoires in tissue likely differ from TCR repertoires in blood.

The donors were healthy, HIV-negative adults with no recently reported acute infections or vaccinations. All donors were Caucasian adults living in Nashville, Tennessee, USA. CD4+ T cells were enriched by magnetic negative selection; naive cells were then positively selected on CD45RA, and the negative fraction formed the memory subset. After blood collection by leukapheresis, PBMCs were isolated using Ficoll-Histopaque density gradient centrifugation and then cryopreserved in the vapor phase of liquid nitrogen. Purity and quantity of every magnetically sorted T cell population were checked by analytical flow cytometry. Genomic DNA was isolated from every sorted fraction and measured by UV absorbance on a Nanodrop 2000c. The CDR3 runs 14 residues from the cysteine to the phenylalanine. Only the CDR3 region is kept as DNA, spanning 42 bases read in frame from base 1. V is clipped by 2 bases and J by 4 bases, and the sequence between their germline boundaries is 12 bases long. Reading the germline V gene gives CDR1 MNHEY and CDR2 SVGAGI.

Turning to this clone: It has no known antigen specificity. No base quality values were provided; no much bigger clone lies one nucleotide off.

Using the deep immunoSEQ assay, TCR CDR3 regions were amplified from genomic DNA by multiplex PCR. Extracted genomic DNA from each cell subset was distributed evenly across all wells of several immunoSEQ 96-well plates, and each plate was treated as a replicate. For sorted subsets, about 210 ng of genomic DNA, equivalent to some 33,000 T cell genomes, went into each replicate PCR. Purified libraries were measured with a Qubit 3.0 fluorometer, size-checked on a Bioanalyzer 2100, and measured again with the KAPA Library Quantification kit. A separate single-read 150-cycle Illumina NextSeq 550 flow cell was used to sequence each immunoSEQ 96-well plate. Per the source publication's procedure: Because only junctional sequences without quality scores were contained in the immunoSEQ output, filtering matching that applied to full-length reads could not be performed. To assign V/J genes and CDR3, sequences were annotated against IMGT germline references using PyIR, a Python wrapper for IgBLAST v1.9. Any read was removed if the V/J assignment was weak (E-value above 1e-6), the CDR3 was missing, or the read contained stop codons, out-of-frame junctions, or ambiguous translated residues. V3J clonotypes were defined by identical inferred V gene, J gene, and CDR3 amino acid sequence. To compute the percentage overlap between repertoires, the number of shared unique clonotypes was divided by the size of the smaller repertoire. Three approaches were used to assess repertoire richness: RTK rarefaction, the Chao1 estimator, and Recon v2.1 estimates of unobserved clonotypes. Generation probabilities for all TCRbeta clonotypes obtained by the gDNA method from a handful of donors were computed using OLGA. As stored in TCRdb, this immuneACCESS dataset retains in-frame rearrangements with V and J assigned. A fraction of the clones does not appear; measured against another copy, unresolved V genes explain less than half of the discrepancy, and the remainder lacks a known reason. V, J and clone size were drawn from that table, and D and trimming were deduced from the DNA. This sample has 2,100,000 or so clones in its table, and under 97% of those were observed once. About 0.13% of the sample is taken by the ten largest.

This receptor was obtained from a man between 18 and 29 years old in good health. Material for sequencing was naive CD4+ T cells sorted from blood. The cell subset or site label for this specimen denotes: CD45RA+ positively selected. The chain couples TRBV6-5 to TRBJ2-7; the D gene is perhaps TRBD1 or TRBD2, as each covers 5 bases. The CDR3 region: CASSYRDGGYEQYF. The sequenced DNA is TGTGCCAGCAGTTACCGGGACGGAGGATACGAGCAGTACTTC.